This T cell receptor beta chain stems from a study of T-cell memory formation after mild COVID-19. Turning to the study itself: For the most part, TCR clusters were specific to one donor. Broader study findings: Balance between CD4 and CD8 was seen in clones contracting day 15 to 85, and a CD4+ lean was seen in later expanders. Chiefly within CM and EM were the contracting CD4+ clones; CD8+ ones were within EMRA.

TCRdb re-analysed the 5' RACE reads in MiXCR, keeping a single row per CDR3 protein. The sample contains about 190,000 distinct CDR3 sequences, 27% of which appear only once. Of note for this clonotype: Antigen unknown.

Trimming removed 0 bases at V and 3 bases at J, with 11 bases between. The CDR3 is made up of 15 amino acids. The sample was PBMCs or a T cell subset sorted from them (not recorded which). This TCR derives from an adult woman who had mild COVID-19 (a few samples of this study predate the infection). Cell type and time point are not known. The chain has TRBV12-3 or TRBV12-4 and TRBJ1-2; TRBD1 might be the D (6 bases). For the CDR3, the DNA is TGTGCCAGCAGTTTAGCATACAGGGTCCACTATGGCTACACCTTC. The encoded protein is CASSLAYRVHYGYTF.